Listed below are T cell receptor beta chains from one sample, sequenced in a study of vaccination and CD4 T cells after COVID-19. TCRdb re-called the PCR reads with MiXCR, one entry per CDR3 protein. The sample yields thousands of distinct CDR3 sequences, 45% to 55% seen once. Their cognate antigens are unknown. Sample: CD4+ T cells from blood, cultured in vitro. The receptors come from a human donor who had recovered from COVID-19. CDR3s include the opening cysteine and the closing phenylalanine or tryptophan. A D gene is named only where the DNA matches it firmly. The size entry is marked missing in some rows and otherwise reads once, few, many or a size class.

TGTGCCAGTAGTACTTGGGCAGGGTCCTTCGTCACTGAAGCTTTCTTT | CASSTWAGSFVTEAFF | TRBV19 | . | . | TRBJ1-1
TGCAGTGCTAGAGATCATACGACTGCTAACTATGGCTACACCTTC | CSARDHTTANYGYTF | TRBV20-1 | . | . | TRBJ1-2
TGTGCCATCAGTCCCGACTTGCCGGGGCGGTATGAGCAGTTCTTC | CAISPDLPGRYEQFF | TRBV10-3 | . | . | TRBJ2-1
TGCGCCAGCAGTGAGCTGGGGGGGGGGTCGAACACTGAAGCTTTCTTT | CASSELGGGSNTEAFF | TRBV10-1 | . | . | TRBJ1-1
TGCGCCAGCAGCCAACTTTCAAGGTTGGATGAGCAGTTCTTC | CASSQLSRLDEQFF | TRBV4-1 | . | . | TRBJ2-1
TGTGCCAGCAGCCCCAAGGGAGCTCACACTGAAGCTTTCTTT | CASSPKGAHTEAFF | TRBV11-2 | . | . | TRBJ1-1
TGTGCCAGTAGTATTGGCCGCTACAATGAGCAGTTCTTC | CASSIGRYNEQFF | TRBV19 | . | . | TRBJ2-1
TGTGCCAGCAGTGACCGGGACAGGGGTTCACCCCTCCACTTT | CASSDRDRGSPLHF | TRBV6-2/TRBV6-3 | few | TRBD1 | TRBJ1-6
TGTGCCAGCAGCCCACTTAAAGCCCGGGACAGGACCAACTATGGCTACACCTTC | CASSPLKARDRTNYGYTF | TRBV11-2 | few | TRBD1 | TRBJ1-2
TGTGCCAGCTCACCACCGTCTATGGCCTATGGCTACACCTTC | CASSPPSMAYGYTF | TRBV18 | . | . | TRBJ1-2
TGTGCCAGCAGCTTAGGGGGACGCAAGAACACTGAAGCTTTCTTT | CASSLGGRKNTEAFF | TRBV7-9 | . | . | TRBJ1-1
TGTGCCAGCAGCTTACAGGGTGTTTCCTACGAGCAGTACTTC | CASSLQGVSYEQYF | TRBV11-1 | . | . | TRBJ2-7
TGTGCCAGCAGTGACGGGTTTAGCACAGATACGCAGTATTTT | CASSDGFSTDTQYF | TRBV2 | few | . | TRBJ2-3
TGTGCCAGCAGAAGGGGCGGGGGGTCCACAGATACGCAGTATTTT | CASRRGGGSTDTQYF | TRBV6-1 | . | TRBD2 | TRBJ2-3
TGTGCCAGTAGTATTGGTCCCGGGGGGAACACTGAAGCTTTCTTT | CASSIGPGGNTEAFF | TRBV19 | . | . | TRBJ1-1
TGTGCCAGCATGGGGACAGGGGGCCACTACGAGCAGTACTTC | CASMGTGGHYEQYF | TRBV6-2/TRBV6-3 | . | TRBD1 | TRBJ2-7
TGTGCCAGCAGTTACCGAGGCGGTCTCTCTGGAAACACCATATATTTT | CASSYRGGLSGNTIYF | TRBV6-2/TRBV6-3 | . | . | TRBJ1-3
TGTGCCAGCGGACTCACAGGGAGCAATCAGCCCCAGCATTTT | CASGLTGSNQPQHF | TRBV6-1 | . | . | TRBJ1-5
TGTGCCAGCAGTTTTAACTGGGGAGGGGGCACAGATACGCAGTATTTT | CASSFNWGGGTDTQYF | TRBV12-3/TRBV12-4 | few | TRBD2 | TRBJ2-3
TGTGCCGCTTCCGGGACAGCCTACGAGCAGTACTTC | CAASGTAYEQYF | TRBV10-3 | . | TRBD1 | TRBJ2-7
TGTGCCAGCAGCTTAAATCACAATGAGCAGTTCTTC | CASSLNHNEQFF | TRBV11-2 | . | . | TRBJ2-1
TGTGCCACCAGTGATCCGGGGGCAGGGGTCAATGAGCAGTTCTTC | CATSDPGAGVNEQFF | TRBV24-1 | . | . | TRBJ2-1
TGCGCCAGCAGCTTGCAGGGAGGTAACTATGGCTACACCTTC | CASSLQGGNYGYTF | TRBV5-1 | . | . | TRBJ1-2
TGTGCCAGCAGCTTAGCGGTCGCAGGGATGAACTATGGCTACACCTTC | CASSLAVAGMNYGYTF | TRBV7-9 | . | . | TRBJ1-2
TGCGCCAGCAGTCCTACTCCCACCCAAGGGGGCTACACCTTC | CASSPTPTQGGYTF | TRBV10-2 | . | . | TRBJ1-2
TGTGCCAGCAAGGCTGGGGGAGAGGTCAAAAACATTCAGTACTTC | CASKAGGEVKNIQYF | TRBV2 | . | . | TRBJ2-4
TGTGCCAGCTCACTTGGACAGGGGGCATTGAATACGCAGTATTTT | CASSLGQGALNTQYF | TRBV18 | medium-sized | TRBD1 | TRBJ2-3
TGTGCCAGCAGCTCGGCACAGGGTGGAAGTGAAAAACTGTTTTTT | CASSSAQGGSEKLFF | TRBV5-5 | few | . | TRBJ1-4
TGCAGTGCTAGTCGATCAGGGACACCACAAGAGACCCAGTACTTC | CSASRSGTPQETQYF | TRBV20-1 | . | . | TRBJ2-5
TGTGCCAGCAGCGGGATGATTCAGGGTCGGGAGACCCAGTACTTC | CASSGMIQGRETQYF | TRBV5-6 | . | . | TRBJ2-5
TGTGCCACCAGCAGGGGAGCGGGGGGGTTACAAGAGACCCAGTACTTC | CATSRGAGGLQETQYF | TRBV15 | few | TRBD2 | TRBJ2-5
TGTGCCAGCAGGGGGACAGGGGGCCCTCAGCCCCAGCATTTT | CASRGTGGPQPQHF | TRBV28 | . | TRBD1 | TRBJ1-5
TGTGCCAGCAGTGTACAGGGGGAGAGACAGCCCCAGCATTTT | CASSVQGERQPQHF | TRBV2 | . | TRBD1 | TRBJ1-5
TGTGCCAGCAGTCCTGACAGGGCTTATGGCTACACCTTC | CASSPDRAYGYTF | TRBV12-3/TRBV12-4 | few | TRBD1 | TRBJ1-2
TGTGCCAGCAGCTTACAGGGATGGTCTGATAATTCACCCCTCCACTTT | CASSLQGWSDNSPLHF | TRBV11-3 | . | . | TRBJ1-6
TGTGCCAGCAGCCGGGCCCCACCCTACAATGAGCAGTTCTTC | CASSRAPPYNEQFF | TRBV6-4 | . | . | TRBJ2-1
TGTGCCAGCAGCCAGGAGGGGGCTAGTAACACCGGGGAGCTGTTTTTT | CASSQEGASNTGELFF | TRBV14 | . | . | TRBJ2-2
TGTGCCAGCAGCTCCCTTAGGACCGGCTATGGCTACACCTTC | CASSSLRTGYGYTF | TRBV6-1 | few | . | TRBJ1-2
TGTGCCAGCAGTACACAGATTACCTACGAGCAGTACTTC | CASSTQITYEQYF | TRBV6-1 | . | . | TRBJ2-7
TGTGTTGGATCGGGGGATTCCTACAATGAGCAGTTCTTC | CVGSGDSYNEQFF | TRBV11-2 | . | . | TRBJ2-1
TGTGCCAGTAGACGAGCTGGGGGTGGATATGGCTACACCTTC | CASRRAGGGYGYTF | TRBV19 | . | . | TRBJ1-2
TGTGCCAGCAGCCCTGGACAGGGGGCCTACGAGCAGTACTTC | CASSPGQGAYEQYF | TRBV21-1 | . | . | TRBJ2-7
TGTGCCAGCATGTCCATGCGGTGGAGAAATAGCAATCAGCCCCAGCATTTT | CASMSMRWRNSNQPQHF | TRBV12-3/TRBV12-4 | . | . | TRBJ1-5
TGTGCCAGTAGTATTCCGGGACAGCGGCCAAACACTGAAGCTTTCTTT | CASSIPGQRPNTEAFF | TRBV19 | . | TRBD1 | TRBJ1-1
TGCGCCAGCAGCTACGGACAGGGATTTGCGTGGGACACTGAAGCTTTCTTT | CASSYGQGFAWDTEAFF | TRBV5-1 | . | TRBD1 | TRBJ1-1
TGTGCCAGTAGTGTCGGACTAGCGGGGGGCATGGATACGCAGTATTTT | CASSVGLAGGMDTQYF | TRBV19 | . | TRBD2 | TRBJ2-3
TGTGCCAGCTCACCTACAGGGGTCACTGAAGCTTTCTTT | CASSPTGVTEAFF | TRBV18 | . | TRBD1 | TRBJ1-1
TGTGCCTGGAGTGAAGACTACGAGCAGTACTTC | CAWSEDYEQYF | TRBV30 | . | . | TRBJ2-7
TGTGCCTGGAGTGTACGGGGGTGGCAGCCCCAGCATTTT | CAWSVRGWQPQHF | TRBV30 | few | . | TRBJ1-5
TGTGCCTCTAGTTCCTACAATGAGCAGTTCTTC | CASSSYNEQFF | TRBV30 | . | . | TRBJ2-1
TGTGCCAGCAGCATTAGGGGGGGGGCGCCGGGCTACACCTTC | CASSIRGGAPGYTF | TRBV12-3/TRBV12-4 | . | . | TRBJ1-2